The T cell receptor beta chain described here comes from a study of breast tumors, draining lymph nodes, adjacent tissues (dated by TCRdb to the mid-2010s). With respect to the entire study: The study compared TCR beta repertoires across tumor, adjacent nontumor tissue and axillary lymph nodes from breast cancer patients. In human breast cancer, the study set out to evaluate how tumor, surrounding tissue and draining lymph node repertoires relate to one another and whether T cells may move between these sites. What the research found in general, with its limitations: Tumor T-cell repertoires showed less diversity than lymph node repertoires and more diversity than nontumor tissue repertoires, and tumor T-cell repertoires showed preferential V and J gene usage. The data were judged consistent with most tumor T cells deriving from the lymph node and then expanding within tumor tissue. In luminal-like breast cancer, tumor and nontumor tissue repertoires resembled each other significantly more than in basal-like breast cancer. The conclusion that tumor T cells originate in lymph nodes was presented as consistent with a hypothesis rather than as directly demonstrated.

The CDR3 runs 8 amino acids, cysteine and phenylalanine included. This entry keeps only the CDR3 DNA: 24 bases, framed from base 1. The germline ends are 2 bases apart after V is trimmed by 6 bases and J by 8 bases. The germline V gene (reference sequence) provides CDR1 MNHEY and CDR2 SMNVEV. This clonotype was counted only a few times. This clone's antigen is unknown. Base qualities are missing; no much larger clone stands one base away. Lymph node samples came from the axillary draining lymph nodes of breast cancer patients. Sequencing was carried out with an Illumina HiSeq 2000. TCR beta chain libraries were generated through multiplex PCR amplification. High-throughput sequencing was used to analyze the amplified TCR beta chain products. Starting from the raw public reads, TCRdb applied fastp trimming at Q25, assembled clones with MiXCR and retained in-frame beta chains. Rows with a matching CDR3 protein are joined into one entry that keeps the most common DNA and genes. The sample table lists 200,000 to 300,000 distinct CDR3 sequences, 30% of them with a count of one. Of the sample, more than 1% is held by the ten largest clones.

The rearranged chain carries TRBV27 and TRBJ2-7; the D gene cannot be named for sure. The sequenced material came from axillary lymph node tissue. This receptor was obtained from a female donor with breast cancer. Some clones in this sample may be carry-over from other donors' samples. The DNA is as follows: TGTGCCAGCAGCAAGCAGTACTTC. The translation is CASSKQYF.